The sequence of this T cell receptor beta chain was determined in a study of cytomegalovirus exposure and HLA in healthy donors. Study-wide results and caveats: Rare sequences made up most TCRs, while some public TCRs were found in many donors.

The CDR3 length is 12 residues. Germline V gene sequence: CDR1 SGDLS, CDR2 YYNGEE. The V end was cut by 2 bases, the J end by 8 bases, with 10 bases between. This table comes from immunoSEQ multiplex PCR, and its TCRdb copy is limited to in-frame clones, with some not included. The sample has 95,000 to 120,000 clones; about 85% are singletons. As concerns this clone: The antigen is undetermined.

The sequence was obtained from a woman aged 18-29 years in good health and CMV-seronegative. V and J are TRBV9 and TRBJ1-2; no firm D call. The sample consisted of PBMCs. The CDR3 spells CASSVSSGGYTF. CDR3 sequence (DNA): TGTGCCAGCAGCGTTTCCTCGGGGGGCTACACCTTC.